Below, 13 T cell receptor beta chains from the same sample are listed, as sequenced in a study of vaccination and CD4 T cells after COVID-19. Cultured CD4+ T cells had their DNA profiled by the Oncomine TCR Beta short-read assay. MiXCR, run by TCRdb on the PCR reads, gives a single entry per CDR3 protein. In the table there are just over 14,000 distinct CDR3 sequences, nearly 75% of which are singletons. Indicated treatment: roughly 11-day PBMC culture with coronavirus spike peptide pools or control peptides (ViraFEST assay). No antigen has been assigned to these receptors. Sample: CD4+ T cells from blood, cultured in vitro. These receptors were taken from a human donor who had recovered from COVID-19.

This clonotype was picked up a small number of times. The CDR3 is CSARNSNQPQHF. The CDR3 coding sequence is TGCAGTGCTAGAAACAGCAATCAGCCCCAGCATTTT. This chain connects TRBV20-1 to TRBJ1-5; D is undetermined. The CDR3 consists of 12 residues. Germline V gene lookup returns CDR1 DFQATT and CDR2 SNEGSKA (reference sequence). V was cut by 2 bases and J by 1 base, with 3 bases left in between.

There are a few counts of this clonotype. V gene TRBV24-1 combines with J gene TRBJ2-3; D unresolved. Germline assignment: CDR1 KGHDR and CDR2 SFDVKD. The CDR3 sequence is 16 residues long. V lost 9 bases to trimming and J lost 1 base, with 19 bases between them. The CDR3 DNA reads as TGTGCCACCGTGTGGACGAGAGGAACCCGCACAGATACGCAGTATTTT. Encoded protein: CATVWTRGTRTDTQYF.

The CDR3 spells CSVACDRVEAFF. CDR3 nucleotide sequence: TGCAGCGTCGCCTGTGACAGGGTAGAAGCTTTCTTT. The chain has TRBV29-1 and TRBJ1-1; 7 bases match TRBD1. V was pared by 6 bases and J by 8 bases, with 9 bases of the junction left unmatched. The CDR3 consists of 12 residues. CDR1 is SQVTM, CDR2 ANQGSEA, per germline.

V usage is TRBV9 and J usage is TRBJ2-1, with 8 positions matching TRBD2. CDR1 is SGDLS, CDR2 YYNGEE, per germline. CDR3 size: 15 residues. V shed 3 bases and J 3 bases; nucleotides not matched to a gene: 5. The CDR3 coding sequence is TGTGCCAGCAGCGATGAGGGACTAGGCTACAATGAGCAGTTCTTC. Protein sequence: CASSDEGLGYNEQFF.

The J gene is TRBJ2-1, the V gene TRBV9; D gene ambiguous. Germline CDR1 reads SGDLS; CDR2 reads YYNGEE. The length of the CDR3 is 15 residues. V shed 4 bases and J shed 0 bases, with 11 bases lying between them. For the CDR3, the DNA is TGTGCCAGCAGCCGACACAGTATCTCCTACAATGAGCAGTTCTTC. Its translation: CASSRHSISYNEQFF.

This chain uses TRBV7-8 with TRBJ1-2, with a possible D match to TRBD1 (5 bases). The germline V gene has CDR1 SGHVS and CDR2 FQNEAQ. The CDR3 has 14 residues. Trimming left V 2 bases short and J 8 bases short, with 15 bases between. CDR3 residues: CASSLSVSWGGYTF. The CDR3 DNA reads as TGTGCCAGCAGCTTATCGGTGTCCTGGGGCGGCTACACCTTC.

The chain uses TRBV12-3 or TRBV12-4 and TRBJ1-5; TRBD1 matches at 7 bases. With 0 bases clipped from V and 8 bases from J, the junction kept 13 bases outside the gene matches. The CDR3 is made up of 17 amino acids. DNA of the CDR3: TGTGCCAGCAGTTTAGCGCAAAGTGCAGGGGGAAGTAAGCCCCAGCATTTT. This gives the protein CASSLAQSAGGSKPQHF.

The gene calls are TRBV21-1 and TRBJ1-5; TRBD1, as called in the table, went unchecked against the DNA. TRBV21-1 constitutes a pseudogene. CDR3 length: 18 residues. In DNA form, the CDR3 reads TGTGCCAGCAGCAAAGATCAGGGGCAGGGGGTGTCCGGTCAGCCCCAGCATTTT. This gives the protein CASSKDQGQGVSGQPQHF.

The rearrangement uses TRBV19 and TRBJ2-3, with D hard to call. The CDR3 has 15 amino acids. V was clipped by 6 bases and J by 4 bases, with 17 bases between them. Germline loops: CDR1 LNHDA, CDR2 SQIVND (reference sequence). DNA for the CDR3: TGTGCCAGTAGCATTCTAGACGGTCGGGCAGATACGCAGTATTTT. Its translation is CASSILDGRADTQYF. The whole variable domain, remainder taken from reference TRBV19 and TRBJ2-3, is DGGITQSPKYLFRKEGQNVTLSCEQNLNHDAMYWYRQDPGQGLRLIYYSQIVNDFQKGDIAEGYSVSREKKESFPLTVTSAQKNPTAFYLCASSILDGRADTQYFGPGTRLTVL.

J is TRBJ1-2 and V is TRBV7-2; D remains ambiguous. Germline V gene lookup returns CDR1 SGHTA and CDR2 FQGNSA. Trimming took 5 bases from V and 2 from J, leaving 9 bases between them. This CDR3 contains 13 residues. Written as DNA, the CDR3 is TGTGCCAGCAGCCCACCCGAAAACTATGGCTACACCTTC. The encoded protein is CASSPPENYGYTF.

V usage is TRBV19 and J usage is TRBJ1-2; D perhaps matches TRBD1 (6 bases). Germline V gene data show CDR1 as LNHDA and CDR2 as SQIVND (reference sequence). The CDR3 has 15 residues. The V end lost 0 bases, the J end lost 1 base, and 9 bases lay between the germline ends. The CDR3 DNA follows: TGTGCCAGTAGTATAGAGGGACACCATAACTATGGCTACACCTTC. Residues: CASSIEGHHNYGYTF. Complete variable domain (other parts from reference TRBV19 and TRBJ1-2): DGGITQSPKYLFRKEGQNVTLSCEQNLNHDAMYWYRQDPGQGLRLIYYSQIVNDFQKGDIAEGYSVSREKKESFPLTVTSAQKNPTAFYLCASSIEGHHNYGYTFGSGTRLTVV.

The gene calls are TRBV21-1 and TRBJ2-2; TRBD1, as called in the table, went unchecked against the DNA. TRBV21-1 is tagged as a pseudogene. The CDR3 runs to 17 residues. The chain's CDR3 is CASSKAQGEPNTGELFF. CDR3 nucleotide sequence: TGTGCCAGCAGCAAAGCACAGGGGGAACCGAACACCGGGGAGCTGTTTTTT.

The chain joins TRBV20-1 to TRBJ2-7, with 8 bases aligning to TRBD2. Germline trimming cut 0 bases from V and 3 bases from J; bases unmatched to any gene: 4. There are 14 residues in the CDR3. Germline CDR1 is DFQATT and CDR2 is SNEGSKA (reference sequence). CDR3 region: CSARESGSHYEQYF. In nucleotides, the CDR3 is TGCAGTGCTAGAGAGAGCGGGAGCCACTACGAGCAGTACTTC.